This is a list of T cell receptor beta chains from one sample in a study of Graves' ophthalmopathy and Graves' hyperthyroidism. TCRdb reprocessed the multiplex PCR reads via MiXCR and lists one record per CDR3 protein. The sample records 350,000 to 450,000 distinct CDR3 sequences, approximately 20% being singletons. The specimen sequenced was peripheral blood. The receptors derive from a young woman with Graves' ophthalmopathy. Both conserved end residues are part of each CDR3. D genes are given only for firm matches. Rows give clone size only sometimes, using once, few, many, or a class for an expanded clone.

J gene | D gene | clone size | V gene | CDR3 protein | CDR3 DNA
TRBJ1-6 | - | - | TRBV30 | CAWREGFGAYNSPLHF | TGTGCCTGGAGGGAGGGGTTCGGAGCCTATAATTCACCCCTCCACTTT
TRBJ2-7 | - | many | TRBV4-3 | CASSQIWDSSYEQYF | TGCGCCAGCAGCCAAATTTGGGATTCCTCCTACGAGCAGTACTTC
TRBJ1-1 | TRBD1 | many | TRBV15 | CATKSDRGAGTEAFF | TGTGCCACCAAGTCGGACAGGGGGGCGGGCACTGAAGCTTTCTTT
TRBJ2-1 | - | - | TRBV20-1 | CSAGGEGNEQFF | TGCAGTGCCGGAGGTGAGGGGAATGAGCAGTTCTTC
TRBJ1-6 | - | many | TRBV25-1 | CASSEYLGPNSPLHF | TGTGCCAGCAGTGAATATCTGGGCCCCAATTCACCCCTCCACTTT
TRBJ1-3 | - | - | TRBV12-3/TRBV12-4 | CASSLGQPGNTIYF | TGTGCCAGCAGCCTCGGACAGCCTGGAAACACCATATATTTT
TRBJ1-5 | - | few | TRBV15 | CATSRDGDGNQPQHF | TGTGCCACCAGCAGAGATGGGGATGGCAATCAGCCCCAGCATTTT
TRBJ2-7 | - | many | TRBV6-5 | CATQLGSSAVHEQYF | TGTGCCACGCAACTTGGGTCTTCGGCCGTCCACGAGCAGTACTTC
TRBJ1-5 | - | many | TRBV20-1 | CSAREAGETSNQPQHF | TGCAGTGCTAGAGAGGCAGGAGAGACCAGCAATCAGCCCCAGCATTTT
TRBJ1-2 | - | many | TRBV10-2 | CASREDGYTF | TGCGCCAGCAGGGAAGATGGCTACACCTTC
TRBJ2-2 | TRBD2 | many | TRBV6-2/TRBV6-3 | CASSYSRLAGGRGSTGELFF | TGTGCCAGCAGTTACTCGAGACTAGCGGGAGGACGTGGGAGCACCGGGGAGCTGTTTTTT
TRBJ1-1 | - | many | TRBV5-1 | CASSLGKENTEAFF | TGCGCCAGCAGCTTGGGGAAGGAGAACACTGAAGCTTTCTTT
TRBJ1-1 | - | many | TRBV6-5 | CASSYSGSTEAFF | TGTGCCAGCAGTTACTCAGGGTCCACCGAAGCTTTCTTT
TRBJ1-5 | TRBD1 | many | TRBV2 | CASSDGFRGPFQPQHF | TGTGCCAGCAGTGATGGGTTCAGGGGGCCGTTTCAGCCCCAGCATTTT
TRBJ1-2 | TRBD1 | many | TRBV7-3 | CASSPGQGLGYTF | TGTGCCAGCAGCCCGGGACAGGGGCTGGGCTACACCTTC
TRBJ1-1 | TRBD1 | many | TRBV27 | CASSFTGGYTEAFF | TGTGCCAGCAGTTTTACAGGGGGGTACACTGAAGCTTTCTTT
TRBJ1-1 | - | many | TRBV7-2 | CASSLALGRNTEAFF | TGTGCCAGCAGCTTAGCGTTGGGAAGGAACACTGAAGCTTTCTTT
TRBJ1-3 | - | many | TRBV7-2 | CASSLGRLSGNTIYF | TGTGCCAGCAGCTTGGGACGTCTCTCTGGAAACACCATATATTTT
TRBJ2-7 | TRBD2 | many | TRBV28 | CASCTSAYEQYF | TGTGCCAGCTGTACTAGCGCCTACGAGCAGTACTTC
TRBJ1-5 | - | many | TRBV20-1 | CSVNVQNNQPQHF | TGCAGTGTCAACGTCCAAAACAATCAGCCCCAGCATTTT
TRBJ1-1 | - | few | TRBV19 | CATKTLYTEAFF | TGTGCCACCAAAACCTTGTACACTGAAGCTTTCTTT
TRBJ2-5 | TRBD2 | many | TRBV28 | CASSLTSGRLETQYF | TGTGCCAGCAGTTTAACTAGCGGGAGATTGGAGACCCAGTACTTC
TRBJ1-5 | - | - | TRBV28 | CASRSGGSNQPQHF | TGTGCCAGCAGATCGGGCGGTAGCAATCAGCCCCAGCATTTT
TRBJ2-6 | TRBD2 | many | TRBV7-2 | CASSHRGAGANVLTF | TGTGCCAGCAGCCATCGGGGGGCTGGGGCCAACGTCCTGACTTTC